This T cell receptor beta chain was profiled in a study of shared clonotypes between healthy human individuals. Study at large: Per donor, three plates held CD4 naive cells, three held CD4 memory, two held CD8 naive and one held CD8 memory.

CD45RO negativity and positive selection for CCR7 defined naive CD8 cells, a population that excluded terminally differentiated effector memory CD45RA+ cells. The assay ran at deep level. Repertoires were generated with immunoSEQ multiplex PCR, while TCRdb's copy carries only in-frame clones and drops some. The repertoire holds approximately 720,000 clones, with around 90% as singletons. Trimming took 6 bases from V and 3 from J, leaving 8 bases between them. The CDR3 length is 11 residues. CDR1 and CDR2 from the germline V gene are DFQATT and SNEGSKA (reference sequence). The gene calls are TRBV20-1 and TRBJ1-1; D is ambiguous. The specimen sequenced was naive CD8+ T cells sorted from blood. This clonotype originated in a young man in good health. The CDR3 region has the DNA TGCAGTGCCGGACGGTACACTGAAGCTTTCTTT. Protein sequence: CSAGRYTEAFF.